These 15 T cell receptor beta chains share one sample of origin, sequenced in a study of blood T cells in healthy people across ages. A J-beta primer mix and a sample-barcoded 5' primer were used in a second PCR of roughly 7 to 12 cycles. Each CDR3 protein is one row after TCRdb ran MiXCR on the 5' RACE reads. The sample includes some 1.8 million distinct CDR3 sequences, 30% to 40% of them seen just once. Sequencing was done on a sample of blood. These receptors all stem from a human donor in good health.

This clonotype was counted once. The V and J genes are TRBV28 and TRBJ2-1; weak D call: TRBD1 (5 bases). This CDR3 has 11 residues. V lost 7 bases, J lost 12 bases, and 13 bases lay in between. Germline assignment: CDR1 MDHEN and CDR2 SYDVKM. CDR3 protein: CASIRVGRQFF. CDR3 nucleotides: TGTGCCAGCATCAGGGTCGGTCGGCAGTTCTTC.

This clonotype was counted only a few times. This chain joins TRBV5-1 and TRBJ2-7, with a weak D call TRBD2 (5 bases). Germline CDR1 and CDR2: SGHRS and YFSETQ. This CDR3 comprises 16 residues. Trimming stripped 4 bases from V and 0 bases from J, with 17 bases between. In nucleotides, the CDR3 is TGCGCCAGCAGCCCCCGAGAGGGTCGGGGCTCCTACGAGCAGTACTTC. Translating it yields CASSPREGRGSYEQYF.

The rearrangement links TRBV7-2 to TRBJ2-7; D not certain. There are 12 residues in the CDR3. Germline assignment: CDR1 SGHTA and CDR2 FQGNSA. The V end was cut by 5 bases, the J end by 3 bases, with 8 bases between. CDR3 nucleotides: TGTGCCAGCAGCGGCCGACACTACGAGCAGTACTTC. Its translation is CASSGRHYEQYF.

This clonotype was found many times. J is TRBJ2-6 and V is TRBV4-3; 8 bases match TRBD2. This CDR3 comprises 19 residues. The V segment lost 2 bases and the J segment 2 bases; nucleotides outside the gene matches: 11. Germline CDR1 is LGHNA and CDR2 is YSLEER. The CDR3 DNA reads as TGCGCCAGCAGCCAATTCGCGTCGGGGGGGCCAGCTGGGGCCAACGTCCTGACTTTC. Translation: CASSQFASGGPAGANVLTF.

This clonotype was seen a few times. This chain connects TRBV12-3 or TRBV12-4 to TRBJ2-5; D is tentatively TRBD1 or TRBD2 (5 bases each). V lost 8 bases and J lost 11, with 18 bases in between. The CDR3 runs 12 residues. The CDR3 region is CASGRELGEQYF. In DNA, the CDR3 is TGTGCCAGCGGACGCGAATTGGGGGAGCAGTACTTC.

This chain joins TRBV12-3 or TRBV12-4 and TRBJ1-3; D possibly corresponds to TRBD1 (5 bases). The CDR3 covers 14 residues. V lost 5 bases and J lost 5, with 13 bases in between. In DNA form, the CDR3 reads TGTGCCAGCAGTCAGGGCAGTTTTAGAAACACCATATATTTT. Translated, it gives CASSQGSFRNTIYF.

The V call is TRBV15, the J call TRBJ2-5; D is unclear. CDR1 LNHNV and CDR2 YYDKDF come from the germline V gene (reference sequence). V was cut by 0 bases and J by 5 bases, with 13 bases left in between. This CDR3 is 15 amino acids long. CDR3: CATSRDLGWQETQYF. The DNA of the CDR3 is TGTGCCACCAGCAGAGATCTGGGGTGGCAGGAGACCCAGTACTTC.

A single count supports this clonotype. A much larger clone is a single base away; this may be a read error. The J gene is TRBJ2-3, the V gene TRBV2; 12 bases fit TRBD2. Germline V lookup: CDR1 SNHLY, CDR2 FYNNEI. The CDR3 contains 14 residues. The V segment lost 6 bases and the J segment 4 bases; nucleotides outside the gene matches: 2. In DNA form, the CDR3 reads TGTGCCAGCAGACTAGCGGGGGGCGCAGATACGCAGTATTTT. Translated: CASRLAGGADTQYF.

This chain connects TRBV5-1 to TRBJ2-3; 14 bases are a match to TRBD2. CDR1 and CDR2 from the germline V gene are SGHRS and YFSETQ. Trimming cost V 3 bases and J 6 bases; bases outside gene matches: 6. This CDR3 spans 16 amino acids. The CDR3 is CASSYTGTSGGDTQYF. The CDR3, as DNA: TGCGCCAGCAGCTACACCGGGACTAGCGGGGGTGATACGCAGTATTTT.

This chain links TRBV29-1 with TRBJ2-3; 8 bases match TRBD1. There are 16 residues in the CDR3. The germline gives CDR1 SQVTM, CDR2 ANQGSEA. V shed 7 bases, J shed 1 base, and the junction held 13 bases outside the gene matches. The CDR3: CSANQGAADGTDTQYF. In DNA form, the CDR3 reads TGCAGCGCGAATCAGGGGGCAGCCGACGGCACAGATACGCAGTATTTT.

This clonotype has just a few counts. J is TRBJ2-3 and V is TRBV7-2; 12 nucleotides match TRBD2. Looked up from germline, CDR1 is SGHTA and CDR2 is FQGNSA. V lost 5 bases, J lost 2 bases, and 8 bases stayed unmatched. There are 17 residues in the CDR3. CDR3: CASSLTSGGPPTDTQYF. The CDR3 DNA reads TGTGCCAGCAGCCTAACTAGCGGGGGGCCCCCCACAGATACGCAGTATTTT.

This chain joins TRBV20-1 and TRBJ2-6, with 9 bases matching TRBD1. Trimming at V came to 3 bases and at J to 2 bases, leaving 2 bases not matched to a gene. Germline values: CDR1 DFQATT, CDR2 SNEGSKA (reference sequence). The CDR3 covers 15 residues. In DNA form, the CDR3 reads TGCAGTGCTAGGGACAGGGGTACTGGGGCCAACGTCCTGACTTTC. Its translation: CSARDRGTGANVLTF.

This chain links TRBV29-1 with TRBJ2-1; D gene uncertain. The V end was cut by 7 bases, the J end by 4 bases, with 11 bases between. Germline-derived CDR1 and CDR2 are SQVTM and ANQGSEA. This CDR3 region has 12 residues. The CDR3 DNA sequence: TGCAGCGCGTCCCCCGATTACAATGAGCAGTTCTTC. Amino acid sequence: CSASPDYNEQFF.

For this clonotype: This may stem from a read error, because a much larger clone lies one nucleotide away. The rearrangement joins TRBV12-3 or TRBV12-4 to TRBJ2-7; the D gene is possibly TRBD1 (5 bases). The V end was cut by 6 bases, the J end by 5 bases, with 11 bases between. This CDR3 has 12 amino acids. The CDR3 nucleotides read TGTGCCAGCAGCTACCAGGGTAACGAGCAGTACTTC. As protein: CASSYQGNEQYF.

This clonotype came up a few times. This chain connects TRBV15 to TRBJ2-7; TRBD1 agrees at 7 bases. CDR1 is LNHNV, CDR2 YYDKDF, per germline (reference sequence). The CDR3 length is 16 residues. The J segment lost 4 bases and the V segment lost 1 base, leaving 10 bases of the junction unmatched. In DNA form, the CDR3 reads TGTGCCACCAGCAGAGCCCCCCGACAGGGAGATTACGAGCAGTACTTC. The encoded protein is CATSRAPRQGDYEQYF.